These 26 T cell receptor beta chains originate from one sample sequenced in a study of CD8 T cells in Susac syndrome. An amount of RNA that ranged from roughly 0.5 to 1 ug was reverse transcribed with random hexamers. TCRdb called the immunoSEQ multiplex PCR reads again in MiXCR, with one record for every CDR3 protein. The sample has approximately 200,000 distinct CDR3 sequences, around 95% seen once; the top ten hold around 0.09%. The sample was CD4+ T cells from PBMCs. These receptors came from a human donor with multiple sclerosis.

This chain links TRBV20-1 with TRBJ1-2, with TRBD1 identical over 10 bases. From germline, CDR1 is DFQATT and CDR2 SNEGSKA (reference sequence). The CDR3 covers 12 residues. The V segment lost 6 bases and the J segment 10 bases; nucleotides outside the gene matches: 8. The CDR3 sequence: CSATDRGRNYTF. The CDR3 nucleotides read TGCAGTGCCACCGACAGGGGGCGAAACTACACCTTC.

V and J are TRBV7-2 and TRBJ1-3; D not resolved. Trimming removed 2 bases from V and 0 bases from J, with 5 bases in between. The germline V gene has CDR1 SGHTA and CDR2 FQGNSA. CDR3 length equals 14 residues. The CDR3 loop is CASSLNRSGNTIYF. CDR3 bases: TGTGCCAGCAGCTTAAACCGCTCTGGAAACACCATATATTTT.

The chain is built from TRBV30 and TRBJ1-2; 8 positions agree with TRBD1. This CDR3 region has 14 residues. The junction had 12 bases not matched to a gene; V was cut back by 7 bases and J by 5 bases. The germline V gene has CDR1 GTSNPN and CDR2 SVGIG (reference sequence). The CDR3 region is CALTDRVLEYGYTF. CDR3 DNA sequence: TGTGCCTTGACGGACAGGGTTCTGGAATATGGCTACACCTTC.

The gene calls are TRBV29-1 and TRBJ2-3, with D hard to call. V was trimmed by 5 bases and J by 6 bases, leaving 12 bases between them. The CDR3 is made up of 12 amino acids. Germline V CDR1 and CDR2: SQVTM, ANQGSEA. The CDR3 spells CSVLGLADTQYF. DNA of the CDR3: TGCAGCGTTTTGGGCTTGGCGGATACGCAGTATTTT.

The genes are TRBV10-3 and TRBJ2-5, with D perhaps matching TRBD1 (5 bases). The CDR3 consists of 14 residues. Looked up from germline, CDR1 is ENHRY and CDR2 is SYGVKD. Trimming removed 0 bases from V and 5 bases from J, with 10 bases in between. The CDR3, as DNA: TGTGCCATCAGTGAGTCGGTGCAGGGTGAGACCCAGTACTTC. The encoded protein is CAISESVQGETQYF.

The CDR3 protein is CSATSVTGGSSTDTQYF. CDR3 nucleotide sequence: TGCAGTGCGACCTCGGTAACGGGCGGTTCTAGCACAGATACGCAGTATTTT. The rearrangement uses TRBV20-1 and TRBJ2-3; D is undetermined. Germline V lookup: CDR1 DFQATT, CDR2 SNEGSKA (reference sequence). The CDR3 contains 17 residues. V lost 6 bases and J 0 bases, leaving 22 bases between the germline ends.

J is TRBJ2-7 and V is TRBV9; TRBD2 agrees at 9 bases. The junction had 7 bases not matched to a gene; V was cut back by 3 bases and J by 0 bases. This CDR3 is built from 16 residues. Looked up from germline, CDR1 is SGDLS and CDR2 is YYNGEE. This CDR3 reads CASSGMSGGPSYEQYF. CDR3 DNA: TGTGCCAGCAGCGGGATGAGCGGGGGGCCCTCCTACGAGCAGTACTTC.

The rearrangement joins TRBV30 to TRBJ2-7, with unresolved D. With 4 bases removed from V and 5 bases from J, the gap between germline ends came to 12 bases. CDR1 GTSNPN and CDR2 SVGIG come from the germline V gene (reference sequence). This CDR3 has 12 amino acids. The CDR3 is CAWISTNHEQYF. In DNA, the CDR3 is TGTGCCTGGATCTCGACCAACCACGAGCAGTACTTC.

This clonotype was recorded once. In this CDR3 the conserved last residue, phenylalanine or tryptophan, is missing, so a read error is likely. DNA of the CDR3: TGTGCCAGCGGGGAACAGGGGTTGGGTAGCAATCAGCCCCAGCATTCT. As protein: CASGEQGLGSNQPQHS. The rearrangement uses TRBV28 and TRBJ1-5, with 7 bases lining up with TRBD1. The CDR3 covers 16 residues. From germline, CDR1 is MDHEN and CDR2 SYDVKM. The V gene end was trimmed by 8 bases and the J gene end by 0 bases; junction bases not matched to a gene: 10.

The chain uses TRBV9 and TRBJ2-3; D may be TRBD1 (6 bases). V was cut by 0 bases and J by 1 base, with 12 bases left in between. CDR1 and CDR2 from the germline V gene are SGDLS and YYNGEE. CDR3 length equals 16 residues. The CDR3 sequence: CASSVEPSGGTDTQYF. For the CDR3, the DNA is TGTGCCAGCAGCGTAGAACCCTCAGGGGGCACAGATACGCAGTATTTT.

The chain carries TRBV18 and TRBJ1-5, with D unresolved. The CDR3 runs 16 residues. CDR1 is KGHSH, CDR2 LQKENI, per germline. The ends were cut back, 3 bases at V and 2 bases at J, with 14 bases in the middle. CDR3 region: CASSPPGGFGNQPQHF. CDR3 DNA: TGTGCCAGCTCACCCCCGGGAGGGTTTGGCAATCAGCCCCAGCATTTT.

The chain links TRBV6-6 to TRBJ1-5; D not certain. The V gene lost 5 bases and the J gene lost 9 bases, with 8 bases spanning the gap. The CDR3 runs 11 residues. The germline CDR1 and CDR2 sequences are MNHNY and SVGAGI (reference sequence). Here the CDR3 DNA reads TGTGCCAGCAGTCCCGCGGGGCCCCAGCATTTT. It yields the protein CASSPAGPQHF.

The chain is built from TRBV19 and TRBJ1-1; D is ambiguous. Trimming left V 3 bases short and J 1 base short, with 6 bases between. Germline V gene sequence: CDR1 LNHDA, CDR2 SQIVND (reference sequence). The CDR3 contains 13 residues. CDR3 in amino acids: CASSIVPNTEAFF. CDR3 coding DNA: TGTGCCAGTAGTATTGTACCGAACACTGAAGCTTTCTTT.

This chain connects TRBV15 to TRBJ2-2; no clear D gene. The V end was cut by 5 bases, the J end by 5 bases, with 3 bases between. CDR3 length: 11 amino acids. Germline lookup yields CDR1 LNHNV and CDR2 YYDKDF (reference sequence). As DNA, the CDR3 is TGTGCCACCAGCCGAACCGGGGAGCTGTTTTTT. It translates to CATSRTGELFF.

The chain is built from TRBV3-1 and TRBJ2-7; tentative D call: TRBD1 (6 bases). Germline V gene data show CDR1 as LGHDT and CDR2 as YNNKEL (reference sequence). The CDR3 has 15 residues. The V gene lost 3 bases and the J gene lost 4 bases, with 16 bases spanning the gap. CDR3 loop: CASSQEQGSGYEQYF. The CDR3 nucleotides read TGTGCCAGCAGCCAGGAACAGGGTTCGGGATACGAGCAGTACTTC.

J is TRBJ2-5 and V is TRBV13, with D possibly being TRBD1 or TRBD2 (6 bases each). V lost 7 bases to trimming and J lost 5 bases, with 14 bases between them. This CDR3 region has 13 residues. Germline V gives CDR1 PRHDT, CDR2 FYEKMQ (reference sequence). The CDR3 spells CASTKGGGETQYF. CDR3 nucleotide sequence: TGTGCCAGCACCAAAGGAGGGGGGGAGACCCAGTACTTC.

The genes are TRBV9 and TRBJ1-1; D is undetermined. The germline V gene has CDR1 SGDLS and CDR2 YYNGEE. Deletions cut 2 bases from V and 7 bases from J, with 12 bases between. The CDR3 is made up of 13 amino acids. The CDR3 region has the DNA TGTGCCAGCAGCGTCGATGGGTCAGGTGAAGCTTTCTTT. Its translation is CASSVDGSGEAFF.

The J gene is TRBJ2-7, the V gene TRBV6-2 or TRBV6-3; TRBD1 matches 8 bases. Unmatched junction bases numbered 16, after V lost 1 base and J lost 5 bases. The CDR3 covers 18 residues. Germline CDR1 is MNHEY and CDR2 is SVGEGT. CDR3 in DNA: TGTGCCAGCAGTTACTACCGAAAGGACAGGGTGCGGGTGGACGAGCAGTACTTC. This sequence encodes CASSYYRKDRVRVDEQYF.

V usage is TRBV30 and J usage is TRBJ1-5; possible D gene TRBD1, 5 bases. The V gene lost 1 base and the J gene lost 7 bases, with 14 bases spanning the gap. Germline CDR1 is GTSNPN and CDR2 is SVGIG (reference sequence). The CDR3 loop spans 14 amino acids. CDR3 in amino acids: CAWSELTKGQPQHF. CDR3 in DNA: TGTGCCTGGAGTGAATTGACGAAGGGGCAGCCCCAGCATTTT.

The rearrangement links TRBV18 to TRBJ2-7, with 7 nucleotides matching TRBD1. CDR3 length equals 14 residues. The V segment lost 2 bases and the J segment 5 bases; nucleotides outside the gene matches: 6. CDR1 is KGHSH and CDR2 is LQKENI in the germline V gene. This chain's CDR3 is CASSPGTVVNEQYF. CDR3 coding DNA: TGTGCCAGCTCACCAGGGACAGTAGTCAACGAGCAGTACTTC.

The chain couples TRBV12-3 or TRBV12-4 to TRBJ2-5; 14 positions match TRBD2. V shed 6 bases, J shed 7 bases, and the junction held 10 bases outside the gene matches. The CDR3 sequence is 16 residues long. CDR3 loop: CASSPGTSGGVGTQYF. The DNA for the CDR3 is TGTGCCAGCAGCCCCGGGACTAGCGGGGGTGTGGGGACCCAGTACTTC.

The chain recombines TRBV7-9 with TRBJ2-4; D remains unclear. CDR3 length: 13 residues. Germline lookup yields CDR1 SEHNR and CDR2 FQNEAQ (reference sequence). Trimming removed 5 bases from V and 7 bases from J, with 12 bases in between. In DNA form, the CDR3 reads TGTGCCAGCAGCCTGGGAAGTTCCAACATTCAGTACTTC. This encodes CASSLGSSNIQYF.

The V gene is TRBV20-1, the J gene TRBJ1-4; D might be TRBD1 (5 bases). The CDR3 spans 14 residues. Germline V gene lookup returns CDR1 DFQATT and CDR2 SNEGSKA (reference sequence). Between the trimmed V and J ends, which lost 0 bases and 7 bases, there was a span of 12 bases. The CDR3 loop reads CSAREGPSGEKLFF. The CDR3 region has the DNA TGCAGTGCTAGAGAGGGGCCCTCGGGTGAAAAACTGTTTTTT.

The V call is TRBV30, the J call TRBJ1-4; D gene uncertain. The CDR3 runs to 14 residues. V dropped 0 bases and J dropped 9 bases, with 14 bases sitting between them. Per the germline V gene, CDR1 is GTSNPN and CDR2 is SVGIG (reference sequence). The chain's CDR3 is CAWSVNHRWQKLFF. The DNA for the CDR3 is TGTGCCTGGAGTGTCAACCATAGATGGCAAAAACTGTTTTTT.

Written as DNA, the CDR3 is TGCAGTGCTAGAGGGGGAAGCGCTGGGGACAATCAGCCCCAGCATTTT. This sequence encodes CSARGGSAGDNQPQHF. The chain carries TRBV20-1 and TRBJ1-5, with D uncertain. CDR3 length: 16 residues. Deletions cut 1 base from V and 3 bases from J, with 16 bases between. Germline V gene lookup returns CDR1 DFQATT and CDR2 SNEGSKA (reference sequence).

The chain uses TRBV2 and TRBJ1-1; D is ambiguous. The V gene's germline CDR1 is SNHLY and CDR2 FYNNEI. The CDR3 consists of 11 residues. The V end was cut by 9 bases, the J end by 0 bases, with 5 bases between. The CDR3 DNA follows: TGTGCCAGGGAGGTGAACACTGAAGCTTTCTTT. Translating gives CAREVNTEAFF.